The clone carrying this T cell receptor beta chain has only a few counts. What it binds is unknown. Produced via immunoSEQ multiplex PCR; TCRdb's table is partial and in-frame only. This sample yields 35,000 to 50,000 clones, of which roughly 96% are seen a single time; over 0.2% belongs to the top ten. The record originates from a study of graft-versus-host responses after intestinal transplantation. General study points: The authors found GvH clones in recipient marrow, some appearing first in ileum or blood. Peak levels of circulating GvH clones tracked with early post-transplant HvG declines.

Germline loops: CDR1 SGDLS, CDR2 YYNGEE. With V trimmed by 0 bases and J by 2 bases, 2 bases remained unmatched. The CDR3 loop spans 15 amino acids. The sequence was obtained from a human donor who was the organ donor for an intestinal transplant. Source: unstimulated CD8+ T cells sorted from spleen or lymph node cells, taken before transplant. The chain couples TRBV9 to TRBJ2-1, with 7 bases aligning to TRBD1. The CDR3 here is CASSVEGAAYNEQFF. The CDR3, as DNA: TGTGCCAGCAGCGTAGAGGGGGCCGCCTACAATGAGCAGTTCTTC.